The 20 T cell receptor beta chains presented below share a single source sample, sequenced in a study of blood T cell repertoires in COVID-19. TCRdb's table, derived via immunoSEQ multiplex PCR, lists solely in-frame clones and lacks some. The sample has some 190,000 clones; roughly nine tenths are singletons. The sequenced material came from PBMCs or T cells enriched from blood (not recorded which). The receptors here all came from a woman in her thirties or forties in a cohort exposed to, infected with or recovered from COVID-19 (not recorded which).

The chain links TRBV7-6 to TRBJ2-5; TRBD1 agrees at 8 bases. The germline CDR1 and CDR2 sequences are SGHVS and FNYEAQ. The CDR3 extends over 14 amino acids. V shed 3 bases, J shed 1 base, and the junction held 1 base outside the gene matches. DNA for the CDR3: TGTGCCAGCAGCTTGGACAGGGCCCAAGAGACCCAGTACTTC. It translates to CASSLDRAQETQYF.

CDR3 sequence reads: CASSVDQGATYNEQFF. The CDR3, as DNA: TGTGCCAGCAGCGTAGACCAGGGGGCCACCTACAATGAGCAGTTCTTC. This chain connects TRBV9 to TRBJ2-1; 8 positions match TRBD1. Germline lookup yields CDR1 SGDLS and CDR2 YYNGEE. The ends lost 0 bases at V and 2 bases at J; junction bases unmatched: 4. The CDR3 has 16 amino acids.

The rearrangement uses TRBV10-3 and TRBJ2-7; 8 bases are a match to TRBD1. Germline CDR1 ENHRY, CDR2 SYGVKD. This CDR3 region has 14 residues. The ends lost 6 bases at V and 6 bases at J; junction bases unmatched: 10. CDR3 nucleotide sequence: TGTGCCATCAGACGGACAGGGCCCGAGGCCGAGCAGTACTTC. This codes for CAIRRTGPEAEQYF.

The J gene is TRBJ2-7, the V gene TRBV28; maybe TRBD1 (6 bases). V dropped 6 bases and J dropped 3 bases, with 15 bases sitting between them. There are 14 residues in the CDR3. CDR1 is MDHEN, CDR2 SYDVKM, per germline. Here the CDR3 reads CASSAQGFGYEQYF. As DNA, the CDR3 is TGTGCCAGCAGCGCACAGGGCTTTGGCTACGAGCAGTACTTC.

The CDR3 is CASSESGGVHEQYF. CDR3 coding DNA: TGTGCCAGCAGTGAGAGTGGGGGGGTCCACGAGCAGTACTTC. J is TRBJ2-7 and V is TRBV2; 7 bases agree with TRBD2. V gave up 3 bases and J gave up 5 bases; unmatched junction bases: 7. The CDR3 sequence is 14 residues long. CDR1 and CDR2 (germline): SNHLY, FYNNEI.

The chain links TRBV11-3 to TRBJ2-5; TRBD1 matches at 8 bases. The germline gives CDR1 SGHNT, CDR2 YENEEA. This CDR3 has 15 amino acids. V shed 3 bases and J 5 bases; nucleotides not matched to a gene: 8. The CDR3 coding sequence is TGTGCCAGCAGCTTTTCGACAGGGGTTAGGGAGACCCAGTACTTC. It specifies CASSFSTGVRETQYF.

This clone was detected only once. The J gene is TRBJ2-1, the V gene TRBV7-9; D is uncertain. The V and J ends lost 2 bases and 5 bases respectively, with 7 bases between them. From germline, CDR1 is SEHNR and CDR2 FQNEAQ (reference sequence). CDR3 length equals 13 residues. CDR3 coding DNA: TGTGCCAGCAGCTTACAAACGGACAATGAGCAGTTCTTC. Translating gives CASSLQTDNEQFF.

V is TRBV24-1 and J is TRBJ1-5; D is unresolved. The CDR3 contains 18 residues. The germline V gene encodes CDR1 KGHDR and CDR2 SFDVKD. Trimming removed 4 bases at V and 0 bases at J, with 18 bases between. Here the CDR3 reads CATSEGPPYASSNQPQHF. In nucleotides, the CDR3 is TGTGCCACCAGTGAAGGCCCCCCTTATGCTAGTAGCAATCAGCCCCAGCATTTT.

The chain links TRBV19 to TRBJ1-2; a weak D match, TRBD1 (6 bases). V lost 3 bases and J lost 2, with 13 bases in between. Germline V gene lookup returns CDR1 LNHDA and CDR2 SQIVND (reference sequence). CDR3 length: 15 residues. CDR3 sequence: CASSIGPTGNYGYTF. DNA for the CDR3: TGTGCCAGTAGTATCGGCCCTACAGGGAACTATGGCTACACCTTC.

This sequence joins TRBV27 and TRBJ2-7; 8 bases map to TRBD1. The CDR3 loop spans 16 amino acids. The trim removed 6 bases at V and 3 bases at J, leaving 13 bases unmatched. Looked up from germline, CDR1 is MNHEY and CDR2 is SMNVEV (reference sequence). For the CDR3, the DNA is TGTGCCAGCAGCCTCCGAGGGCAGGGGGCTGGCTACGAGCAGTACTTC. This sequence encodes CASSLRGQGAGYEQYF.

The chain joins TRBV10-2 to TRBJ1-5; TRBD1 agrees at 9 bases. CDR1 and CDR2 from the germline V gene are WSHSY and SAAADI. This CDR3 is 13 amino acids long. The CDR3 here is CATRQGGNQPQHF. The CDR3 region has the DNA TGCGCTACCAGACAGGGGGGCAATCAGCCCCAGCATTTT.

The chain recombines TRBV10-2 with TRBJ2-1, with TRBD2 matching over 11 bases. This CDR3 contains 16 residues. In germline, CDR1 is WSHSY, CDR2 SAAADI. With 7 bases clipped from V and 5 bases from J, the junction kept 10 bases outside the gene matches. The CDR3 loop is CASKQPGLAVHNEQFF. CDR3 in DNA: TGCGCCAGCAAACAACCGGGACTAGCGGTCCACAATGAGCAGTTCTTC.

V and J are TRBV24-1 and TRBJ2-6; D possibly corresponds to TRBD1 (6 bases). With 2 bases removed from V and 1 base from J, the gap between germline ends came to 8 bases. CDR3 length equals 16 residues. CDR1 is KGHDR and CDR2 is SFDVKD in the germline V gene. The CDR3 bases are TGTGCCACCAGTGATTACACAGGGTCTGGGGCCAACGTCCTGACTTTC. Its translation: CATSDYTGSGANVLTF.

This chain uses TRBV2 with TRBJ1-4; D is unresolved. This CDR3 has 16 residues. V lost 6 bases, J lost 0 bases, and 14 bases lay in between. CDR1 is SNHLY and CDR2 is FYNNEI in the germline V gene. The CDR3 bases are TGTGCCAGCAGAAGTGCGGCAGTTGCAACTAATGAAAAACTGTTTTTT. Encoded protein: CASRSAAVATNEKLFF.

The gene calls are TRBV7-8 and TRBJ2-5; 12 positions match TRBD2. After removal of 3 bases from V and 1 base from J, the junction contained 9 bases not matched to a gene. Germline V gives CDR1 SGHVS, CDR2 FQNEAQ. CDR3 size: 18 residues. The CDR3 loop reads CASSFPTSGSGFQETQYF. Written as DNA, the CDR3 is TGTGCCAGCAGCTTTCCGACTAGCGGGAGTGGGTTCCAAGAGACCCAGTACTTC.

CDR3 sequence reads: CAGDRTNEKLFF. In DNA form, the CDR3 reads TGTGCCGGAGACAGGACGAATGAAAAACTGTTTTTT. The chain is built from TRBV30 and TRBJ1-4; maybe TRBD1 (6 bases). The germline V gene encodes CDR1 GTSNPN and CDR2 SVGIG (reference sequence). This CDR3 comprises 12 residues. Trimming left V 8 bases short and J 5 bases short, with 12 bases between. The whole variable domain, filled in from reference TRBV30 and TRBJ1-4, reads SQTIHQWPATLVQPVGSPLSLECTVEGTSNPNLYWYRQAAGRGLQLLFYSVGIGQISSEVPQNLSASRPQDRQFILSSKKLLLSDSGFYLCAGDRTNEKLFFGSGTQLSVL.

The V and J genes are TRBV6-5 and TRBJ2-2; 11 bases fit TRBD2. The CDR3 covers 13 residues. Germline V gene data show CDR1 as MNHEY and CDR2 as SVGAGI. V was pared by 6 bases and J by 8 bases, with 2 bases of the junction left unmatched. Written as DNA, the CDR3 is TGTGCCAGCAGGACTAGCGGGACTGGGGAGCTGTTTTTT. Its protein product is CASRTSGTGELFF.

The rearrangement links TRBV19 to TRBJ1-3, with D hard to call. V dropped 3 bases and J dropped 0 bases, with 9 bases sitting between them. Germline values: CDR1 LNHDA, CDR2 SQIVND (reference sequence). The CDR3 totals 15 residues. As DNA, the CDR3 is TGTGCCAGTAGTATTTCCTTCCTCTCTGGAAACACCATATATTTT. It yields the protein CASSISFLSGNTIYF.

This clone was detected once. The chain recombines TRBV11-3 with TRBJ2-5, with TRBD2 identical over 14 bases. The germline gives CDR1 SGHNT, CDR2 YENEEA. CDR3 length: 16 residues. V lost 5 bases and J lost 4; bases outside the gene matches: 6. The CDR3 here is CASSRGGTSGRETQYF. The DNA for the CDR3 is TGTGCCAGCAGCCGGGGGGGGACTAGCGGGAGAGAGACCCAGTACTTC.

The chain carries TRBV28 and TRBJ1-2; 7 nucleotides agree with TRBD1. J was trimmed by 2 bases and V by 3 bases; bases with no gene match: 9. The CDR3 is 16 residues long. The germline V gene has CDR1 MDHEN and CDR2 SYDVKM. DNA of the CDR3: TGTGCCAGCAGTTTCTTCCGGAGAGGGGGCAACTATGGCTACACCTTC. Its protein product is CASSFFRRGGNYGYTF.